Sequencing of this TCR beta chain was carried out in a study of circulating and synovial CD4+ cells in juvenile arthritis. The CDR3 runs 16 residues. Per the germline V gene, CDR1 is MGHRA and CDR2 is YSYEKL. V shed 0 bases and J shed 1 base, with 10 bases lying between them. Using immunoSEQ multiplex PCR, the repertoire was profiled, and TCRdb retains in-frame clones only, with some absent. The sample carries some 30,000 clones, about 94% recorded once. Samples derive from patients with active juvenile idiopathic arthritis. Sequencing was done on a sample of CD4+ T cells from blood. This clonotype was obtained from a human donor with juvenile idiopathic arthritis. This chain links TRBV4-1 with TRBJ1-5; D not resolved. The CDR3 loop reads CASSQDMAWSNQPQHF. The CDR3 DNA sequence: TGCGCCAGCAGCCAAGACATGGCATGGAGCAATCAGCCCCAGCATTTT.